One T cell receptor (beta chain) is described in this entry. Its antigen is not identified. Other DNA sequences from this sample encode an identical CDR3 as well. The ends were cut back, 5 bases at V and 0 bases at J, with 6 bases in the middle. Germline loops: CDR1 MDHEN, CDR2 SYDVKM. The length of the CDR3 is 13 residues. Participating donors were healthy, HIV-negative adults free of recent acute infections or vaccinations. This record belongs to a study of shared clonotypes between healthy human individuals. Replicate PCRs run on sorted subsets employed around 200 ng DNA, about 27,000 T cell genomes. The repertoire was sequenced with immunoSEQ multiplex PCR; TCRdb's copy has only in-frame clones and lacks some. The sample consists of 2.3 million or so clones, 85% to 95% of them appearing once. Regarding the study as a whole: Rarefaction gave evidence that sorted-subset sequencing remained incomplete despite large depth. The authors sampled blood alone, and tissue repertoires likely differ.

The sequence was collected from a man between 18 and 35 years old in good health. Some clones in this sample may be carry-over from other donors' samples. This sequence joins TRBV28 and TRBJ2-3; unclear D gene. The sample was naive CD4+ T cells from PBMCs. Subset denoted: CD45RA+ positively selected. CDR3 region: CASSLYSTDTQYF. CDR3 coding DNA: TGTGCCAGCAGTCTTTATAGCACAGATACGCAGTATTTT.